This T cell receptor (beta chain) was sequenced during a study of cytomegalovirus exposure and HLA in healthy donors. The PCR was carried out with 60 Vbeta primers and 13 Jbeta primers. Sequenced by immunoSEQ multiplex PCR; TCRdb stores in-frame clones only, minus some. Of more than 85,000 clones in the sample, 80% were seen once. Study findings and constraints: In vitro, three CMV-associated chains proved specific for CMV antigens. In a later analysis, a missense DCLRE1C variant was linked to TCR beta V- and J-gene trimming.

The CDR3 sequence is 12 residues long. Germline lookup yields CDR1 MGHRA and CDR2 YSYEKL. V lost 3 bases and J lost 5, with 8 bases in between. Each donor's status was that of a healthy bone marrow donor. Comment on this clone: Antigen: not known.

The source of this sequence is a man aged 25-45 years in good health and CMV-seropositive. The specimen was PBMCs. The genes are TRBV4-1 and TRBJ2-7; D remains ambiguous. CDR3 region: CASSQGLNEQYF. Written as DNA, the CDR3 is TGCGCCAGCAGCCAGGGCCTTAACGAGCAGTACTTC.